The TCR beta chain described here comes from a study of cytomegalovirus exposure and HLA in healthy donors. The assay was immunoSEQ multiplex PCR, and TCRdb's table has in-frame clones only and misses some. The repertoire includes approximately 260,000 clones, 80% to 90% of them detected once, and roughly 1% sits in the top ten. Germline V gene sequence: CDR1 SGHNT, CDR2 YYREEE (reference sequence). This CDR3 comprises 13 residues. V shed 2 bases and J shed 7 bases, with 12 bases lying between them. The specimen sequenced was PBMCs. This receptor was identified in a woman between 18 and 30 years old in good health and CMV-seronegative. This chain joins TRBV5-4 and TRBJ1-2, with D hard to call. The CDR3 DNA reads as TGTGCCAGCAGCTTAAGCGGCAGCCGTGGCTACACCTTC. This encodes CASSLSGSRGYTF.